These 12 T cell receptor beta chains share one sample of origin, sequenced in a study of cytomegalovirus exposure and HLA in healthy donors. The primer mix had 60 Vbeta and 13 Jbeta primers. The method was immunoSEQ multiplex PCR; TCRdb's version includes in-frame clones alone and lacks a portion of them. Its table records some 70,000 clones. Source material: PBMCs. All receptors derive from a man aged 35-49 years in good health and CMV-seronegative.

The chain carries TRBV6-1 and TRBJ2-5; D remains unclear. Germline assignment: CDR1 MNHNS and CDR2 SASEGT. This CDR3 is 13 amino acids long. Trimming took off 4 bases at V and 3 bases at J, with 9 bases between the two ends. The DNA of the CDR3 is TGTGCCAGCAGTGGCCACAGAGAAGAGACCCAGTACTTC. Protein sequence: CASSGHREETQYF.

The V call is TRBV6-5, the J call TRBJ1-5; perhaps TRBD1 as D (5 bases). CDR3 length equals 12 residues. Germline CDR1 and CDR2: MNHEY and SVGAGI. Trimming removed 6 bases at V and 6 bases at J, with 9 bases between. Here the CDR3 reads CASRNGGQPQHF. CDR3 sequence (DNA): TGTGCCAGCAGGAACGGGGGTCAGCCCCAGCATTTT.

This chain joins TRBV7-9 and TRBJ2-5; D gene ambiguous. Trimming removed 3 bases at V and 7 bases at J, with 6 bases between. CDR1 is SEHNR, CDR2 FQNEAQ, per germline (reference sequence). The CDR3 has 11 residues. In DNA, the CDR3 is TGTGCCAGCAGCTTGGCCAGGACCCAGTACTTC. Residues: CASSLARTQYF.

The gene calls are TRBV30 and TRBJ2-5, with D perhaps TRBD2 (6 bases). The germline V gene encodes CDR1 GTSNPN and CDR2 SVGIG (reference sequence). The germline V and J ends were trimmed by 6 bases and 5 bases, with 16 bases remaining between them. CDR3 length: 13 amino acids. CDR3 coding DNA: TGTGCCTGCACAAAAAAGGAGGGGGAGACCCAGTACTTC. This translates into CACTKKEGETQYF.

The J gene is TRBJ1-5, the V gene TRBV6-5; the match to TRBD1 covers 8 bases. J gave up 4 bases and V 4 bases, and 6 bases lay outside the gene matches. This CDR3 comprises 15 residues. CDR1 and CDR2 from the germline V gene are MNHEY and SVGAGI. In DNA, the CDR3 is TGTGCCAGCAGTTTAACAGGGGGAATGAATCAGCCCCAGCATTTT. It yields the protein CASSLTGGMNQPQHF.

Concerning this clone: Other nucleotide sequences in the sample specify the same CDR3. In DNA, the CDR3 is TGTGCCAGTAGTATTGACAGGGAAGGCTACACCTTC. This translates into CASSIDREGYTF. V and J are TRBV19 and TRBJ1-2, with 7 bases matching TRBD1. From germline, CDR1 is LNHDA and CDR2 SQIVND (reference sequence). The CDR3 is 12 residues long. Trimming took 3 bases from V and 8 from J; bases not matched to a gene: 3. The variable domain in full, completed from reference TRBV19 and TRBJ1-2, reads DGGITQSPKYLFRKEGQNVTLSCEQNLNHDAMYWYRQDPGQGLRLIYYSQIVNDFQKGDIAEGYSVSREKKESFPLTVTSAQKNPTAFYLCASSIDREGYTFGSGTRLTVV.

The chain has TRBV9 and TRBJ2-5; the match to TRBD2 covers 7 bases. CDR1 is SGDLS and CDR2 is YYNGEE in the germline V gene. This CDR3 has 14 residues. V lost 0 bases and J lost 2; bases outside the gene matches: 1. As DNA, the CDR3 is TGTGCCAGCAGCGTAGCGGGGGGACAAGAGACCCAGTACTTC. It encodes CASSVAGGQETQYF.

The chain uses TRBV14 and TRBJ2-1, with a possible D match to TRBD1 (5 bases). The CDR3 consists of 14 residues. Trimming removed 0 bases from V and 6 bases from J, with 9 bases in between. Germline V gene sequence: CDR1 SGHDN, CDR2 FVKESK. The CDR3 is CASSQDRRANEQFF. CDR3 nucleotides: TGTGCCAGCAGCCAAGATCGCAGGGCCAATGAGCAGTTCTTC.

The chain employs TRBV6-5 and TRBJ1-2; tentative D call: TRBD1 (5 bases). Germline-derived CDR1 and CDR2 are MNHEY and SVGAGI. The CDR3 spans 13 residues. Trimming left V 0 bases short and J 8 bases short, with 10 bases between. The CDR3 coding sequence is TGTGCCAGCAGTTACTCAGGAGGGGACGGCTACACCTTC. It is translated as CASSYSGGDGYTF.

CDR3 sequence: CASSIDLGGAERV. The DNA of the CDR3 is TGTGCCAGTAGTATAGATCTGGGGGGGGCGGAACGGGTC. The rearrangement joins TRBV19 to TRBJ2-7; possible D gene TRBD2, 7 bases. The CDR3 is made up of 13 amino acids. Germline assignment: CDR1 LNHDA and CDR2 SQIVND (reference sequence).

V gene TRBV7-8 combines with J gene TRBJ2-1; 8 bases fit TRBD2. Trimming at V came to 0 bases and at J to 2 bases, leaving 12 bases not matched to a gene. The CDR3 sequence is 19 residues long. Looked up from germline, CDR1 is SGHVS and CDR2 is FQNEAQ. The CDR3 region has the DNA TGTGCCAGCAGCTTAGCGCTTCGGCGGGGGGATCAAGCCTACAATGAGCAGTTCTTC. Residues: CASSLALRRGDQAYNEQFF.

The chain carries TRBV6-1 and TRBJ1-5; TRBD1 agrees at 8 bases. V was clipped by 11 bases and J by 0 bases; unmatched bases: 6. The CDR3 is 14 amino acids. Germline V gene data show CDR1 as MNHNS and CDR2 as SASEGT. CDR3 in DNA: TGTGCCGGGGCCGACAGGGGTAGCAATCAGCCCCAGCATTTT. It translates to CAGADRGSNQPQHF.